This record looks at one T cell receptor beta chain sequence and its context. The antigen remains undetermined. Extracted RNA was reverse transcribed into cDNA, the sequencing template. The assay was immunoSEQ multiplex PCR, and TCRdb's table has in-frame clones only and misses some. The sample has 10,000 to 15,000 clones, roughly three fifths seen once. Individuals with alopecia areata gave both lesional scalp punch biopsies and peripheral blood for collection. The data are from a study of CD8+ T cells in alopecia areata. Study-level information: Twice a day, 5 to 10 mg of oral tofacitinib was administered to treated patients. The study, taken as a whole, reports: Mice showed TCR sharing more clearly than patients did, possibly owing to HLA. Lesional scalp displayed greater clonality than normal scalp, most notably in alopecia totalis/universalis. Sequencing of scalp tissue also captures the resident alphabeta T cells of normal skin.

V lost 5 bases to trimming and J lost 6 bases; unmatched junction nucleotides: 10. The CDR3 length is 15 residues. Per germline, CDR1 MNHEY and CDR2 SVGAGI. The sequencing input was skin. J is TRBJ1-2 and V is TRBV6-5; TRBD1 matches at 9 bases. This sequence was found in a human donor with alopecia areata. CDR3 sequence reads: CASSVGTGRTNGYTF. CDR3 bases: TGTGCCAGCAGTGTAGGGACAGGGAGGACAAATGGCTACACCTTC.